This T cell receptor beta chain was sequenced for a study of CD8+ T cells in alopecia areata. Study background: A regimen of oral tofacitinib, 5 to 10 mg twice daily, was given to treated patients.

Indicated treatment: oral pan-JAK inhibitor, 5-10 mg twice daily. This CDR3 region has 12 residues. V lost 2 bases, J lost 5 bases, and 9 bases lay in between. Looked up from germline, CDR1 is SQVTM and CDR2 is ANQGSEA. Extracted RNA was reverse transcribed, and the resulting cDNA served as sequencing template. Method: immunoSEQ multiplex PCR; TCRdb's copy keeps in-frame clones and lacks some. Of roughly 180,000 clones in the sample, 40% to 65% were seen once. The specimen comprised CD8+ T cells sorted from blood, sampled at week 24, from a patient treated with tofacitinib. The source is a human donor with alopecia areata. The chain couples TRBV29-1 to TRBJ1-1; no clear D. CDR3 nucleotides: TGCAGCGTTGAACGCGGGAGGACTGAAGCTTTCTTT. This codes for CSVERGRTEAFF.